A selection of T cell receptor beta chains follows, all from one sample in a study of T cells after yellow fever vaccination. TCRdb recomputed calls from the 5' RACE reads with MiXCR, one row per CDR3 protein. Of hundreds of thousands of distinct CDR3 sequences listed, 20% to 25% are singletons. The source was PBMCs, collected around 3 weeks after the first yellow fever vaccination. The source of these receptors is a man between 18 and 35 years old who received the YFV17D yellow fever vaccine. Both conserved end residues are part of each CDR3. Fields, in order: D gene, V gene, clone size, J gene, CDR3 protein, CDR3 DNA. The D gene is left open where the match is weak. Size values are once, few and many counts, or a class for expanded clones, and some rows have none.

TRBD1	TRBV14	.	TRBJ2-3	CASSQDRGRRWTDTQYF	TGTGCCAGCAGCCAAGATAGGGGGCGCAGGTGGACAGATACGCAGTATTTT
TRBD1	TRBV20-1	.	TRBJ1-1	CSAREDRAEAFF	TGCAGTGCTAGAGAAGACAGGGCTGAAGCTTTCTTT
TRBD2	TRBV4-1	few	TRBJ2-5	CASSQDFREGETQYF	TGCGCCAGCAGCCAAGATTTCAGGGAGGGAGAGACCCAGTACTTC
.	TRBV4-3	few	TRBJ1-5	CASSQVGREGNQPQHF	TGCGCCAGCAGCCAAGTCGGGAGGGAGGGCAATCAGCCCCAGCATTTT
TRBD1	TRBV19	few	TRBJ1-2	CASSSGGHYGYTF	TGTGCCAGTAGCTCAGGGGGTCACTATGGCTACACCTTC
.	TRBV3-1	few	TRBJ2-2	CASSWGGTGELFF	TGTGCCAGCAGCTGGGGAGGCACCGGGGAGCTGTTTTTT
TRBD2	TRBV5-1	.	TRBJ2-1	CASSLVGSGGRNEQFF	TGCGCCAGCAGCTTGGTTGGTAGCGGGGGCCGCAATGAGCAGTTCTTC
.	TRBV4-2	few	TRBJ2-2	CASSQDRGYGELFF	TGTGCCAGCAGCCAAGATAGGGGCTACGGGGAGCTGTTTTTT
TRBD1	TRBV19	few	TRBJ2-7	CASSIGQGLDEQYF	TGTGCCAGTAGTATCGGACAGGGGCTCGACGAGCAGTACTTC
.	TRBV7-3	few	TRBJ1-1	CASSGGADTEAFF	TGTGCCAGTTCGGGGGGGGCTGACACTGAAGCTTTCTTT
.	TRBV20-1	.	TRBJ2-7	CSARLGGDVQYF	TGCAGTGCTAGACTGGGGGGTGACGTGCAGTACTTC
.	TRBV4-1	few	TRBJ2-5	CASSPTEAETQYF	TGCGCCAGCAGCCCGACCGAAGCGGAGACCCAGTACTTC
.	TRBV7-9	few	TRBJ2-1	CASSLKGYEQFF	TGTGCCAGCAGCTTAAAAGGGTATGAGCAGTTCTTC
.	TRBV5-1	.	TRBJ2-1	CASSLYGNSYNEQFF	TGCGCCAGCAGCTTGTACGGGAACTCCTACAATGAGCAGTTCTTC
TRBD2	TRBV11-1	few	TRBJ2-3	CASSPPAGLDPGTDTQYF	TGTGCCAGCAGCCCACCCGCTGGACTAGACCCAGGCACAGATACGCAGTATTTT
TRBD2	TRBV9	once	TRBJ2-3	CASSVAMAGGPLDTQYF	TGTGCCAGCAGCGTAGCAATGGCGGGGGGGCCTCTAGATACGCAGTATTTT
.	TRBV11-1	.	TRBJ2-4	CASSPTENIQYF	TGTGCCAGCAGCCCCACAGAAAACATTCAGTACTTC
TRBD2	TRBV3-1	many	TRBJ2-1	CASSLAGNYNEQFF	TGTGCCAGCAGCCTAGCGGGGAACTACAATGAGCAGTTCTTC
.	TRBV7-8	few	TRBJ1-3	CASSPWTGQGSGNTIYF	TGTGCCAGCAGCCCCTGGACTGGGCAGGGTTCGGGAAACACCATATATTTT
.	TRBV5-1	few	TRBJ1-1	CASSLSFPGENTEAFF	TGCGCCAGCAGCTTGAGTTTTCCCGGAGAGAACACTGAAGCTTTCTTT
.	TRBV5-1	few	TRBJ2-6	CASSFTGSEGANVLTF	TGCGCCAGCAGCTTCACAGGGTCGGAAGGGGCCAACGTCCTGACTTTC
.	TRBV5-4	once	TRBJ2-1	CASSLYAYNEQFF	TGTGCCAGCAGCCTATATGCTTACAATGAGCAGTTCTTC
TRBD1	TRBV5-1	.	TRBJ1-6	CASSLGTGANSPLHF	TGCGCCAGCAGCTTGGGTACAGGGGCTAATTCACCCCTCCACTTT
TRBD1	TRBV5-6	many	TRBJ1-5	CASSLSGGDQPQHF	TGTGCCAGCAGCTTGTCAGGGGGCGATCAGCCCCAGCATTTT
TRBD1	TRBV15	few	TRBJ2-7	CATSRTRGQDEQYF	TGTGCCACCAGCCGAACCAGGGGGCAGGACGAGCAGTACTTC
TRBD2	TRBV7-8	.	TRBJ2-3	CASSPGTTRADTQYF	TGTGCCAGCAGCCCGGGGACTACGAGGGCAGATACGCAGTATTTT
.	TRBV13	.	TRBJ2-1	CASSLRPAGEQFF	TGTGCCAGCAGCTTACGCCCAGCGGGTGAGCAGTTCTTC
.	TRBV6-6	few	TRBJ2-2	CASIKGAGELFF	TGTGCCAGCATTAAGGGTGCCGGGGAGCTGTTTTTT
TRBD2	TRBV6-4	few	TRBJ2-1	CASSGTSDSEQFF	TGTGCCAGCAGTGGTACTAGCGACAGTGAGCAGTTCTTC
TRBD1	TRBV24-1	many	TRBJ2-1	CATSDGQGARNEQFF	TGTGCCACCAGTGATGGACAGGGGGCCAGGAATGAGCAGTTCTTC
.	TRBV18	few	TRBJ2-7	CASSPSYLTSAYEQYF	TGTGCCAGCTCACCCTCTTACCTGACTAGTGCCTACGAGCAGTACTTC
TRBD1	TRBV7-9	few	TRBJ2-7	CASSADRANEQYF	TGTGCCAGCAGCGCGGACAGGGCAAACGAGCAGTACTTC
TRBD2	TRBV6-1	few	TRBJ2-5	CASSRSLAGGRETQYF	TGTGCCAGCAGCAGGTCGCTAGCGGGGGGCCGAGAGACCCAGTACTTC
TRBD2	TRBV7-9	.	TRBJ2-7	CASSSERIGRTPYEQYF	TGTGCCAGCAGCTCGGAAAGAATCGGGAGGACTCCCTACGAGCAGTACTTC
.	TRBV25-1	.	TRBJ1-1	CASTFGSNTEAFF	TGTGCCAGCACCTTTGGGTCTAACACTGAAGCTTTCTTT
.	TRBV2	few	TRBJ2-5	CASKEQETQYF	TGTGCCAGCAAAGAGCAAGAGACCCAGTACTTC
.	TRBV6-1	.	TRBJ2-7	CASILERGTYEQYF	TGTGCCAGCATCCTGGAGAGGGGGACCTACGAGCAGTACTTC
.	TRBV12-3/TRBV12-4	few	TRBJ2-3	CASSYTGQGDTQYF	TGTGCCAGCAGTTACACGGGGCAGGGAGATACGCAGTATTTT
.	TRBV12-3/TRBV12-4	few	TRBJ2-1	CASSPVGTLPYNEQFF	TGTGCCAGCAGCCCCGTGGGGACTTTGCCTTACAATGAGCAGTTCTTC
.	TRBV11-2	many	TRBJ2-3	CASSESTDTQYF	TGTGCCAGCAGCGAATCGACAGATACGCAGTATTTT
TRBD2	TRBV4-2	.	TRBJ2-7	CASSQVTSGGNEQYF	TGTGCCAGCAGCCAAGTAACTAGCGGGGGAAACGAGCAGTACTTC
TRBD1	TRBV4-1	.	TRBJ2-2	CASSLGQGSNGELFF	TGCGCCAGCAGCCTAGGACAGGGGAGTAACGGGGAGCTGTTTTTT
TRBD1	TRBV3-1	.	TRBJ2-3	CASSQDLGTGRHTQYF	TGTGCCAGCAGCCAAGATTTGGGGACAGGGAGGCATACGCAGTATTTT
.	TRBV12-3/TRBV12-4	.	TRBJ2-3	CASSRLSTQYF	TGTGCCAGCAGTCGCCTTAGTACGCAGTATTTT
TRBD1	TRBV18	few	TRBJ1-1	CASSPLSGGVGTEAFF	TGTGCCAGCTCACCATTGTCAGGGGGCGTGGGCACTGAAGCTTTCTTT
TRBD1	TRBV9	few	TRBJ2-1	CASSVGTGGIYEQFF	TGTGCCAGCAGCGTAGGCACAGGGGGGATCTATGAGCAGTTCTTC
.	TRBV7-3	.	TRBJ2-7	CASSFRRREHTYEQYF	TGTGCCAGCAGTTTTCGGAGACGGGAGCATACCTACGAGCAGTACTTC
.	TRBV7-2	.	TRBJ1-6	CASSLLDRLNSPLHF	TGTGCCAGCAGCCTGTTGGACAGACTTAATTCACCCCTCCACTTT
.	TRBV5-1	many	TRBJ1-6	CASSTGTASSYNSPLHF	TGCGCCAGCAGCACGGGGACGGCTAGCTCCTATAATTCACCCCTCCACTTT
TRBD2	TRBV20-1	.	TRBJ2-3	CSAGLAADTQYF	TGCAGTGCCGGACTAGCGGCGGATACGCAGTATTTT
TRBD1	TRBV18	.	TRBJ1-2	CASSPGTGGPNYGYTF	TGTGCCAGCTCACCAGGGACAGGGGGACCTAACTATGGCTACACCTTC
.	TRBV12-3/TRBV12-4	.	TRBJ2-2	CASSPQDGQWNTGELFF	TGTGCCAGCAGTCCCCAGGATGGACAATGGAACACCGGGGAGCTGTTTTTT
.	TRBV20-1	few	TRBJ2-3	CSPRGDTQYF	TGCAGTCCGCGGGGTGATACGCAGTATTTT
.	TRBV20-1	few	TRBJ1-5	CSAFAIRTEYQPQHF	TGCAGTGCTTTTGCCATTCGGACGGAGTATCAGCCCCAGCATTTT
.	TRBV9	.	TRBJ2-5	CASSVVLGSETQYF	TGTGCCAGCAGCGTAGTTCTGGGGTCGGAGACCCAGTACTTC